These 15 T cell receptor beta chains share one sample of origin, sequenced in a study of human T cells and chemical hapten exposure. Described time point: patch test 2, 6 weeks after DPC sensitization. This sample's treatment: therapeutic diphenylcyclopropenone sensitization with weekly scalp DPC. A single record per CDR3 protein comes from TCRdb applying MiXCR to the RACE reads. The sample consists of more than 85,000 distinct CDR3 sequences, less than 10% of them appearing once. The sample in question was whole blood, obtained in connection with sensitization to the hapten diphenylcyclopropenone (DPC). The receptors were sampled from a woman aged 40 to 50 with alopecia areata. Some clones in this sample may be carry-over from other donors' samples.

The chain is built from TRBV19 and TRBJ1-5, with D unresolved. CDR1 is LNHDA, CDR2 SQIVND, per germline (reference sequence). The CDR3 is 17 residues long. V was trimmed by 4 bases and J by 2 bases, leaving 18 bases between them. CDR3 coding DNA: TGTGCCAGTAGTACCCAATCCTCGGGAAATGGCAATCAGCCCCAGCATTTT. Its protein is CASSTQSSGNGNQPQHF.

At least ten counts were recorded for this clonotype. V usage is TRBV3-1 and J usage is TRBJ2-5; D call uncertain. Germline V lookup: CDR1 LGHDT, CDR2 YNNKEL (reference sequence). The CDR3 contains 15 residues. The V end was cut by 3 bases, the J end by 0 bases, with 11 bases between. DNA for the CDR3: TGTGCCAGCAGCCAGGATAGCCGTTACCAAGAGACCCAGTACTTC. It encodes CASSQDSRYQETQYF.

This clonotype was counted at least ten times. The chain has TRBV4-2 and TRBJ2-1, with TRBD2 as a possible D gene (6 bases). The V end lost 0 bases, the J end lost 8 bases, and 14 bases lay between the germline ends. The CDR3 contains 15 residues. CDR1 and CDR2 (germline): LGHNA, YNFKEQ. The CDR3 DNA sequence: TGTGCCAGCAGCCAAGAGGGCTTGGGAGGACATGAGCAGTTCTTC. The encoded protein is CASSQEGLGGHEQFF.

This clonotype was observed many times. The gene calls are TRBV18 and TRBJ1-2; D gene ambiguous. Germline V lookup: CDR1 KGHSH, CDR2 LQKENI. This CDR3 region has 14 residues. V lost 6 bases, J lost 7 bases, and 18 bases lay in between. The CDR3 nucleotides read TGTGCCAGCTCGCCCCTATTTCACGAAGGTGGCTACACCTTC. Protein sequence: CASSPLFHEGGYTF.

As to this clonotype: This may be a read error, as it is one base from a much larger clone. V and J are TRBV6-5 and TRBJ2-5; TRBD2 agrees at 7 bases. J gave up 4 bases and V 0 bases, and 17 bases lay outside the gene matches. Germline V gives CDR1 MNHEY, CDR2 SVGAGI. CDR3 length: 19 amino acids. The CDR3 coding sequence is TGTGCCAGCAGTTACTCCCCCGTGCAGAGCGGGATATTGTTAGAGACCCAGTACTTC. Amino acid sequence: CASSYSPVQSGILLETQYF.

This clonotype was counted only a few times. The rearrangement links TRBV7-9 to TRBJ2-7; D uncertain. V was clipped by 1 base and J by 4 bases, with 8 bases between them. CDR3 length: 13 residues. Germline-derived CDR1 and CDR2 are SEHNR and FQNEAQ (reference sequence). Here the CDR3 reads CASSLGDGYEQYF. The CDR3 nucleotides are TGTGCCAGCAGCTTAGGAGACGGGTACGAGCAGTACTTC.

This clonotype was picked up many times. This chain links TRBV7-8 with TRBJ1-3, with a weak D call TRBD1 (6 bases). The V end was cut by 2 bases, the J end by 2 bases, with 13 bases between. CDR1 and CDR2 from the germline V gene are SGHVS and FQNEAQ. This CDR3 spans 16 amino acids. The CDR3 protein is CASSLRDGGPGNTIYF. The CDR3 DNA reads TGTGCCAGCAGCTTAAGGGATGGGGGGCCTGGAAACACCATATATTTT. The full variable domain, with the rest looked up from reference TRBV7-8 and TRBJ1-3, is GAGVSQSPRYKVAKRGQDVALRCDPISGHVSLFWYQQALGQGPEFLTYFQNEAQLDKSGLPSDRFFAERPEGSVSTLKIQRTQQEDSAVYLCASSLRDGGPGNTIYFGEGSWLTVV.

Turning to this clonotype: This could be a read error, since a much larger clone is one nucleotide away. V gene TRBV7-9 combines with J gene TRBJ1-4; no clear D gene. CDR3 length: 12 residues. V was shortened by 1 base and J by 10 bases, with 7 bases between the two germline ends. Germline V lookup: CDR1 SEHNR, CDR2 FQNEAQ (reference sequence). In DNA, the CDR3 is TGTGCCAGCAGCTTAGTGAGTGGAAAACTGTTTTTT. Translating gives CASSLVSGKLFF.

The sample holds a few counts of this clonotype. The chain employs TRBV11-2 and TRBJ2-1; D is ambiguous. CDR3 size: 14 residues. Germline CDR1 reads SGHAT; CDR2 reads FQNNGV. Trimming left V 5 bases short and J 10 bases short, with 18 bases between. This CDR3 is CASSPSWEVEEQFF. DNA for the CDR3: TGTGCCAGCAGCCCGTCTTGGGAAGTAGAGGAGCAGTTCTTC.

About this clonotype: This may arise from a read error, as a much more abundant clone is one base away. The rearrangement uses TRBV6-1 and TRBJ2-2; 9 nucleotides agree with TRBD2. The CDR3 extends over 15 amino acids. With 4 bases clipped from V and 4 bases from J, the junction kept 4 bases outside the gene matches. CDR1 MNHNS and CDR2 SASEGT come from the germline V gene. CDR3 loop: CASSGLAASTGELFF. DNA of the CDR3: TGTGCCAGCAGTGGACTAGCGGCGAGCACCGGGGAGCTGTTTTTT.

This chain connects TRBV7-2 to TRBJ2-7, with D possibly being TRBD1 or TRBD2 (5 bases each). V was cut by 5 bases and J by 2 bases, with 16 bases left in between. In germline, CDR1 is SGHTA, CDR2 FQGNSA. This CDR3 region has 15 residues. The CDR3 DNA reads TGTGCCAGCAGCGGGGGACCACTCCCCACCTACGAGCAGTACTTC. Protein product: CASSGGPLPTYEQYF.

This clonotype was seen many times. CDR3 bases: TGTGCCAGCAGGGACGGTATGAACACTGAAGCTTTCTTT. Encoded protein: CASRDGMNTEAFF. The V gene is TRBV6-2 or TRBV6-3, the J gene TRBJ1-1; D ambiguous. Germline-derived CDR1 and CDR2 are MNHEY and SVGEGT. V gave up 6 bases and J gave up 0 bases, with 8 bases separating them. This CDR3 comprises 13 residues.

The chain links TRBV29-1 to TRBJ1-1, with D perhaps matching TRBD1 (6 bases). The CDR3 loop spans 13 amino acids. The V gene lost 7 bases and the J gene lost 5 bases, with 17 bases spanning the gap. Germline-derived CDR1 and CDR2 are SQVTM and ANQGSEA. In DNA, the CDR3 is TGCAGCGGAGCACAGGGAGGAGGGACTGAAGCTTTCTTT. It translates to CSGAQGGGTEAFF.

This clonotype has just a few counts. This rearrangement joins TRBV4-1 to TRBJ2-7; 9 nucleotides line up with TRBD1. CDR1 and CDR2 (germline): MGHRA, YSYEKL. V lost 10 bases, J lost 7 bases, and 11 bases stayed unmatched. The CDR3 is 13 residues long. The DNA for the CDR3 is TGCGCCAACACCGGACAGGGGTTTAGGGAGCAGTACTTC. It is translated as CANTGQGFREQYF.

The CDR3 loop reads CSVGAGRTGELFF. The CDR3 nucleotides read TGCAGCGTGGGTGCGGGACGGACCGGGGAGCTGTTTTTT. The J gene is TRBJ2-2, the V gene TRBV29-1; perhaps TRBD2 as D (6 bases). The CDR3 is 13 amino acids. In germline, CDR1 is SQVTM, CDR2 ANQGSEA. The V and J ends lost 6 bases and 5 bases respectively, with 13 bases between them.